This T cell receptor (beta chain) was sequenced for a study (dated by TCRdb to between 2014 and 2017). Background on the whole study: The study set out to test whether tumor-infiltrating Tregs in breast cancer get recruited from blood Tregs or are instead converted in situ from other CD4+ T cell subsets. Study-wide conclusions, independent of this receptor: Tumor-infiltrating Treg TCR alpha and beta sequences overlapped most with tumor naive CD4+ T cells, then with blood naive CD4+ T cells. In terms of TCR gene usage, tumor memory CD4+ T cells clustered together with blood and lymph node memory CD4+ cells, as well as with lymph node naive CD4+ cells. The validation in the larger cohort was limited to a single TCR beta V-J rearrangement instead of whole repertoires.

The Miltenyi Naive CD4+ T Cell Isolation kit was used to purify naive CD4+ T cells, and Tregs were depleted with CD25 microbeads. Tregs, naive and memory CD4+ T cells from tumor, blood and ipsilateral draining lymph nodes of a handful of breast cancer patients underwent full-length TCR alpha and beta sequencing. Tumor tissue and lymph nodes obtained from ipsilateral axillary dissection were perfused with PBS, minced and then digested with collagenase I and hyaluronidase. A purity exceeding 90% was confirmed by FACS for the sorted cell populations. This clonotype was observed many times. Which antigen it targets is not known. Base qualities are missing; no much larger clone stands one base away. From a lookup of the germline V gene, CDR1 and CDR2 are KGHDR and SFDVKD. The CDR3 covers 14 residues, taking in both the cysteine and the phenylalanine. The kept DNA is CDR3 alone, 42 bases in frame from the first base. The junction carries 13 bases between V and J, which are trimmed by 7 bases and 4 bases respectively.

Full-length TCR variable regions were amplified by 5' RACE PCR with constant-region reverse primers, and semi-nested PCR with Nested Universal Primer A was subsequently performed. Using the ReliaPrep RNA Cell Miniprep System, total RNA was extracted, and the SMARTer RACE 5'/3' Kit was then used to reverse transcribe the RNA into 5'RACE-ready cDNA. Multiplex adaptors were used to barcode full-length TCR alpha and beta libraries, and the barcoded libraries were sequenced on an Illumina MiSeq. In the authors' own workflow: For each of nine subset-tissue groups, sequencing data from the five patients were combined, and the groups were compared by unsupervised clustering of TCR gene usage. The Morisita-Horn index was used to calculate repertoire similarity, with shared sequences weighted by how much each contributed to each repertoire. TCRdb's own reprocessing of the public reads used fastp at Q25 and MiXCR and kept productive beta chains. Rows with one shared CDR3 protein collapse into an entry with the most common genes and DNA. The authors' filters were not applied to this entry. Across this sample there are 40,000 to 65,000 distinct CDR3 sequences, with over 20% seen only once. The top ten constitute 3.2% of the sample.

Sequencing used tumor-infiltrating naive CD4+ T cells sorted from the breast tumor. Sample cell subset or site, as interpreted from the label and publication: naive CD4+ T cells, CD4+CD45RA+CD25-. The receptor chain draws on TRBV24-1 and TRBJ2-1; the D gene is perhaps TRBD2, on 6 matching bases. This clonotype was sampled from a female donor with breast cancer. CDR3 protein: CATSLGTAYNEQFF. The nucleotide sequence is TGTGCCACCAGCCTAGGGACTGCATACAATGAGCAGTTCTTC.